The entry below describes one TCR beta chain. Seattle enrolled patients during active infection and tracked them longitudinally. Germline CDR1 is SQVTM and CDR2 is ANQGSEA. This CDR3 contains 14 residues. The V segment lost 7 bases and the J segment 2 bases; nucleotides outside the gene matches: 9. The sample is drawn from a study of blood T cell repertoires in COVID-19. About the study: Samples came from the United States, Italy and Spain, spanning acute and convalescent COVID-19.

As processed by the authors: Nucleated cell counts were estimated from reference gene primer amplification. The method was immunoSEQ multiplex PCR; TCRdb's version includes in-frame clones alone and lacks a portion of them. That table is the source of V, J and clone size, and D and trimming were worked out from the DNA. The sample has about 160,000 clones, over 85% seen once; the top ten hold less than 2%. The sequence came from a woman aged 55-69 years with COVID-19, enrolled during active disease. The sequenced sample consisted of peripheral blood. V is TRBV29-1 and J is TRBJ2-3; 7 bases align to TRBD1. The CDR3 protein is CSGGTETLTDTQYF. As DNA, the CDR3 is TGCAGCGGTGGGACAGAGACTCTCACAGATACGCAGTATTTT.